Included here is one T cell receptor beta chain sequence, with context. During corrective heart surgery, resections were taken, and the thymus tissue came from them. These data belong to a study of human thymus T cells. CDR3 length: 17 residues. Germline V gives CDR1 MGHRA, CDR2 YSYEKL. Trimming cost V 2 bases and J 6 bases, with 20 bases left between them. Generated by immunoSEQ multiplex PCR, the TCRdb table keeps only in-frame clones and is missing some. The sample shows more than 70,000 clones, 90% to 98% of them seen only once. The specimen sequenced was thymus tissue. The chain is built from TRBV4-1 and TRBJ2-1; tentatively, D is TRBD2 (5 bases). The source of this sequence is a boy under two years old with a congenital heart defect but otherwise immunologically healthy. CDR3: CASSQRMGLARANEQFF. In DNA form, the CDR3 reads TGCGCCAGCAGCCAACGTATGGGCCTAGCTCGAGCCAATGAGCAGTTCTTC.